Listed below are T cell receptor beta chains from one sample, sequenced in a study of regulatory T cells in long-lasting Graves disease. TCRdb ran MiXCR on the multiplex PCR reads and lists one entry per CDR3 protein. The table has about 290,000 distinct CDR3 sequences, 22% seen once; the top ten hold 56%. This sample comprised peripheral blood mononuclear cells (PBMCs), obtained when the disease was refractory, from a patient treated with antithyroid drugs. The receptor set was obtained from a female donor with Graves disease. The conserved cysteine and the conserved F or W are not part of the CDR3 here. The order of the fields is CDR3 protein, V gene, J gene.

ASSLDLRGGNQPQH,TRBV5-5,TRBJ1-5
ASSYALSGGPYEQY,TRBV28,TRBJ2-7
ASKQIGGEQY,TRBV2,TRBJ2-7
ASRVIRGRETEAF,TRBV11-2,TRBJ1-1
ATGRLAGYNEQF,TRBV15,TRBJ2-1
ASSYRGQGAVGYT,TRBV6-2/TRBV6-3,TRBJ1-2
ASSLGWASGSFYEQY,TRBV5-1,TRBJ2-7
ASSERAGLLNTEAF,TRBV2,TRBJ1-1
ASSPIGAYYEQY,TRBV7-9,TRBJ2-7
ASSTLGQGDQPQH,TRBV7-7,TRBJ1-5
SVEGQGEDTQY,TRBV29-1,TRBJ2-3
ASSPVPFGDEQY,TRBV5-1,TRBJ2-7
ASGWGPEETQY,TRBV2,TRBJ2-5
ASSLVGRLWDTEAF,TRBV7-2,TRBJ1-1
ASSYSNYENQPQH,TRBV6-2/TRBV6-3,TRBJ1-5
SVEDLVKPYYGYT,TRBV29-1,TRBJ1-2
ASSRRLAGGSSYEQY,TRBV28,TRBJ2-7
ASSRLAGDGYEQY,TRBV6-1,TRBJ2-7
SAGDWGRYNEQF,TRBV20-1,TRBJ2-1
ASSYSFGRPTEAF,TRBV6-2/TRBV6-3,TRBJ1-1
ASSSTNHPDSPYEQY,TRBV7-9,TRBJ2-7
ASSEGGGRNQPQH,TRBV6-1,TRBJ1-5
ASSSLNGYT,TRBV7-9,TRBJ1-2
ASTLLVAGKVHEQY,TRBV28,TRBJ2-7
ASSQVAGEAF,TRBV16,TRBJ1-1
ASSPRADRPYEQY,TRBV7-2,TRBJ2-7
ASSYSFGWAAGNQPQH,TRBV6-5,TRBJ1-5
ASSPLVNSNQPQH,TRBV6-1,TRBJ1-5
AWSAKAYGYT,TRBV30,TRBJ1-2
SARRPGTGGTYEQY,TRBV20-1,TRBJ2-7
ASINTLAGGETQY,TRBV7-2,TRBJ2-5